This T cell receptor beta chain was observed in a study of cytomegalovirus exposure and HLA in healthy donors. Study at large: From HLA-typed donors, an early data release held 70 million to 100 million unique TCRs. Whole-study findings and limits: Sequencing probably produced one cluster of sequence variants that were highly shared. Most of the TCR beta V segments (in an earlier analysis) were productive either about 90% or about 30% of the time. The study listed 164 cytomegalovirus-associated TCR beta chains.

A remark on this clone: The antigen remains undetermined.

The PCR made use of 60 Vbeta and 13 Jbeta primers. The assay was immunoSEQ multiplex PCR, and TCRdb's table has in-frame clones only and misses some. The sample lists some 84,000 clones, just under 80% occurring once. Trimming stripped 3 bases from V and 8 bases from J, with 16 bases between. Germline V gene data show CDR1 as KGHSH and CDR2 as LQKENI. The CDR3 loop spans 15 amino acids. This chain uses TRBV18 with TRBJ1-4, with D perhaps matching TRBD1 (6 bases). Sample: PBMCs. This TCR was recovered from a male donor in good health and CMV-seropositive. DNA for the CDR3: TGTGCCAGCTCACCCGGCAGGGGCCGTGGGGAAAAACTGTTTTTT. Protein sequence: CASSPGRGRGEKLFF.